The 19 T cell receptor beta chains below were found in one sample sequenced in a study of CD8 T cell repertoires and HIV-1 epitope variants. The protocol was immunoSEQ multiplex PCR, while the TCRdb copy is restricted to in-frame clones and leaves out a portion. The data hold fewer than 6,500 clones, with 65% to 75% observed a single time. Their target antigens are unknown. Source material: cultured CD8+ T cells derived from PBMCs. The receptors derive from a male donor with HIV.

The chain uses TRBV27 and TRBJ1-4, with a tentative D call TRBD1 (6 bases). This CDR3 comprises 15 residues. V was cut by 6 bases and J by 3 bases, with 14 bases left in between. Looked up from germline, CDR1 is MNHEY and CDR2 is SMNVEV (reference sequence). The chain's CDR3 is CASSLGGIANEKLFF. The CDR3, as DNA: TGTGCCAGCAGCTTAGGGGGGATAGCTAATGAAAAACTGTTTTTT.

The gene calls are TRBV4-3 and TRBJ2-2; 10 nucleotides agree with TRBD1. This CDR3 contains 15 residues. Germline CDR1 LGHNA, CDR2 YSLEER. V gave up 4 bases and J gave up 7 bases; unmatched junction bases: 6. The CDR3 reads CASSLDRGLNGELFF. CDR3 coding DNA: TGCGCCAGCAGCCTGGACAGGGGGTTAAACGGGGAGCTGTTTTTT.

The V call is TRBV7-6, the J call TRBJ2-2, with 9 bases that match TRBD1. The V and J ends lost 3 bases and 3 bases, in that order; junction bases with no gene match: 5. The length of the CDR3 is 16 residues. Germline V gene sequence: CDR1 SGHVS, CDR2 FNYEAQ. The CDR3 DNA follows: TGTGCCAGCAGCTTTTACAGGGGGCAGGACACCGGGGAGCTGTTTTTT. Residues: CASSFYRGQDTGELFF.

CDR3 in amino acids: CASSLFGTGEGTDTQYF. The CDR3 DNA follows: TGTGCCAGCAGTTTATTCGGGACAGGGGAAGGGACAGATACGCAGTATTTT. The rearrangement links TRBV28 to TRBJ2-3; 10 bases line up with TRBD1. The CDR3 covers 17 residues. Looked up from germline, CDR1 is MDHEN and CDR2 is SYDVKM. The V and J ends lost 1 base and 3 bases, in that order; junction bases with no gene match: 7.

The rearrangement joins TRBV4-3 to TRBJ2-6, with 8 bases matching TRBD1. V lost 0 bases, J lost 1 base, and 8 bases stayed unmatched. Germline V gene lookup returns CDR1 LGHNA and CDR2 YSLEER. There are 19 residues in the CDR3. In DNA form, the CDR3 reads TGCGCCAGCAGCCAAGATCGGCAGGGGGCTTATTCTGGGGCCAACGTCCTGACTTTC. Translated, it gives CASSQDRQGAYSGANVLTF.

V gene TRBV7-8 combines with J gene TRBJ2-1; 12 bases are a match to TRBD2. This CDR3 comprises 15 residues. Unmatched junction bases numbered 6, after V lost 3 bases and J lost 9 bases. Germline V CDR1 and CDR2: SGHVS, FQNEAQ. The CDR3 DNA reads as TGTGCCAGCAGCTTCCCTAGCGGGGGGGGGAGTGAGCAGTTCTTC. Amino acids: CASSFPSGGGSEQFF.

CDR3 sequence (DNA): TGCAGCGTTGACGGGACCGAAGGGGTTACAGATACGCAGTATTTT. Its translation: CSVDGTEGVTDTQYF. V usage is TRBV29-1 and J usage is TRBJ2-3, with D tentatively TRBD1 or TRBD2 (5 bases each). V dropped 3 bases and J dropped 3 bases, with 16 bases sitting between them. The germline V gene has CDR1 SQVTM and CDR2 ANQGSEA. CDR3 size: 15 residues.

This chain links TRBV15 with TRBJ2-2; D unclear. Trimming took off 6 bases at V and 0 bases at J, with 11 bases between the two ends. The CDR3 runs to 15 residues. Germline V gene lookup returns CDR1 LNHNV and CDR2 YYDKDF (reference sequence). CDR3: CATSRQRSNTGELFF. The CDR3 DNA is TGTGCCACCAGTCGGCAGCGTTCGAACACCGGGGAGCTGTTTTTT.

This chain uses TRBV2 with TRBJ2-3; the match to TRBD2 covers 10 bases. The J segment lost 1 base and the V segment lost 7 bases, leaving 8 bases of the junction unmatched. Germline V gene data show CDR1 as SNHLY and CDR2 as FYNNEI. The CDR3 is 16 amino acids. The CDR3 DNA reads TGTGCCAGCATTGGGCTAGCGGGGGTAGGCACAGATACGCAGTATTTT. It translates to CASIGLAGVGTDTQYF.

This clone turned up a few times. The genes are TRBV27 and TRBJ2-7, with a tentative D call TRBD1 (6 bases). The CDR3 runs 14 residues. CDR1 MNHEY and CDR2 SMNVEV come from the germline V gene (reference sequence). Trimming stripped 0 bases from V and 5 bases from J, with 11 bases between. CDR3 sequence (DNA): TGTGCCAGCAGTTTATCCAACAGGGTCCACGAGCAGTACTTC. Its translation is CASSLSNRVHEQYF.

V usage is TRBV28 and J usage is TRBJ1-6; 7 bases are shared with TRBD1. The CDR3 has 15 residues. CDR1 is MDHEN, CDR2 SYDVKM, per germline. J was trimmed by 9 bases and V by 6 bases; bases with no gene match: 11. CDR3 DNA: TGTGCCAGCAGCCGTCAACAGGGGAACGGTTCACCCCTCCACTTT. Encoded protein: CASSRQQGNGSPLHF.

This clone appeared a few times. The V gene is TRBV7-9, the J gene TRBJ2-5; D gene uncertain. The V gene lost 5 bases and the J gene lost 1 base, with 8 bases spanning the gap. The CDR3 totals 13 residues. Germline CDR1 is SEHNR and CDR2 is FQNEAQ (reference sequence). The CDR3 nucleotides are TGTGCCAGCAGCCCGGACGGCCAAGAGACCCAGTACTTC. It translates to CASSPDGQETQYF.

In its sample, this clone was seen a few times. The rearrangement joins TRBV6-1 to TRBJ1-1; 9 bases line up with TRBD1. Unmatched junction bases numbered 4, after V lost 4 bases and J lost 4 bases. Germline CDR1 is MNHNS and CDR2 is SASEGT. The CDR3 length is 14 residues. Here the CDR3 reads CASSGGTGSTEAFF. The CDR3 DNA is TGTGCCAGCAGTGGGGGGACAGGGAGCACTGAAGCTTTCTTT.

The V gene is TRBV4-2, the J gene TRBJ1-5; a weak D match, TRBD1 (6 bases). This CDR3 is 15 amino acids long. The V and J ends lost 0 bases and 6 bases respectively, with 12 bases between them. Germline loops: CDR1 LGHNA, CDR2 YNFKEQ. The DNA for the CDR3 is TGTGCCAGCAGCCAAGATCGGAAAGGGGGTCAGCCCCAGCATTTT. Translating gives CASSQDRKGGQPQHF.

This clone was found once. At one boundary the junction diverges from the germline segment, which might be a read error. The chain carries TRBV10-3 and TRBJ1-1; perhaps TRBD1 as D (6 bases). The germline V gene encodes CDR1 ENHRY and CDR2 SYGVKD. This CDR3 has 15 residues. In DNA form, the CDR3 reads TGTGCCAGCAGTCCGCTGGGGACATTCGGCACTGAAGCTTTCTTT. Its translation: CASSPLGTFGTEAFF.

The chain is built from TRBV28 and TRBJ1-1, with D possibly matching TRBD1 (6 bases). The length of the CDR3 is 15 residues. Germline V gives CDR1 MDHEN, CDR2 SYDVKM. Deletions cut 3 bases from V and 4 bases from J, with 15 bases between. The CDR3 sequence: CASSFVQGRSTEAFF. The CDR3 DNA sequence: TGTGCCAGCAGTTTCGTACAGGGTAGGAGCACTGAAGCTTTCTTT.

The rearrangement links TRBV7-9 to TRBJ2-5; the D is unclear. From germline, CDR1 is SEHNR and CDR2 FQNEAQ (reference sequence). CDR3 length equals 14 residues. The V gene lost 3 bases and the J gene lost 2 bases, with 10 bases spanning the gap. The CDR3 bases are TGTGCCAGCAGCTTGATTGCCCCTCAAGAGACCCAGTACTTC. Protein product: CASSLIAPQETQYF.

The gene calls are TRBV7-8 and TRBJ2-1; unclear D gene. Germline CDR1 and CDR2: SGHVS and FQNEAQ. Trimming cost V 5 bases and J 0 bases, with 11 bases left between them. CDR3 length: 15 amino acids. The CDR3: CASSPGLASYNEQFF. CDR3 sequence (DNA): TGTGCCAGCAGCCCTGGGTTGGCCTCCTACAATGAGCAGTTCTTC.

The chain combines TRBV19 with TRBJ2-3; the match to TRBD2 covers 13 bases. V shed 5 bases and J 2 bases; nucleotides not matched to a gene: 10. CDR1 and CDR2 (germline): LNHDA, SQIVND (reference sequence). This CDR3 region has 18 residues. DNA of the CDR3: TGTGCCAGTAGTCCCGGGACTAGCGGGATCGTTATCACAGATACGCAGTATTTT. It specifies CASSPGTSGIVITDTQYF. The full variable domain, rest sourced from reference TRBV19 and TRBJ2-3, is DGGITQSPKYLFRKEGQNVTLSCEQNLNHDAMYWYRQDPGQGLRLIYYSQIVNDFQKGDIAEGYSVSREKKESFPLTVTSAQKNPTAFYLCASSPGTSGIVITDTQYFGPGTRLTVL.